The rows below give T cell receptor beta chains drawn from one sample of a study of T cells in Graves' hyperthyroidism and ophthalmopathy. TCRdb re-analysed the multiplex PCR reads in MiXCR, keeping a single row per CDR3 protein. The table includes 500,000 to 650,000 distinct CDR3 sequences, roughly 14% detected once. Source material: blood. Receptor source: a woman aged 45 to 65 with Graves' ophthalmopathy. CDR3s include the opening cysteine and the closing phenylalanine or tryptophan. A D gene is named only where the DNA matches it firmly. Clone size appears in some rows only: once, few, many, or a class for an expanded clone.

CDR3 DNA: TGCGCCAGCAGCCAAGATAGGGGGCTAGCGGGAATGAACGGGGAGCTGTTTTTT; CDR3 protein: CASSQDRGLAGMNGELFF; V gene: TRBV4-3; D gene: TRBD2; clone size: .; J gene: TRBJ2-2
CDR3 DNA: TGTGCCAGCAGACCGGTCCCCCTAGCGCGAACCGCTCATACCTACGAGCAGTACTTC; CDR3 protein: CASRPVPLARTAHTYEQYF; V gene: TRBV28; D gene: .; clone size: .; J gene: TRBJ2-7
CDR3 DNA: TGTGCCAGCCGGGGCAGGGGGCGTCGGAGCACTGAAGCTTTCTTT; CDR3 protein: CASRGRGRRSTEAFF; V gene: TRBV27; D gene: TRBD1; clone size: many; J gene: TRBJ1-1
CDR3 DNA: TGTGCCAGCAGGATCGGACTAGCGGGGGTCTACGAGCAGTACTTC; CDR3 protein: CASRIGLAGVYEQYF; V gene: TRBV6-1; D gene: TRBD2; clone size: many; J gene: TRBJ2-7
CDR3 DNA: TGTGCCAGCAGTGCGTTGGGGGGGGGTGAAAAACTGTTTTTT; CDR3 protein: CASSALGGGEKLFF; V gene: TRBV27; D gene: .; clone size: few; J gene: TRBJ1-4
CDR3 DNA: TGTGCCAGCAGTCCAGCACAGGGGTTTGTTCTGGTGAACACTGAAGCTTTCTTT; CDR3 protein: CASSPAQGFVLVNTEAFF; V gene: TRBV12-3/TRBV12-4; D gene: TRBD1; clone size: few; J gene: TRBJ1-1
CDR3 DNA: TGTGCCAGCAGCTTAGGTATTTACTACGAGCAGTACTTC; CDR3 protein: CASSLGIYYEQYF; V gene: TRBV7-2; D gene: .; clone size: many; J gene: TRBJ2-7
CDR3 DNA: TGTGCCAGCAGCTTACATCGGACAGGGGAGAATGAGCAGTTCTTC; CDR3 protein: CASSLHRTGENEQFF; V gene: TRBV7-3; D gene: TRBD1; clone size: many; J gene: TRBJ2-1
CDR3 DNA: TGCAGTGCTAGACTCCAGGGGGGCGAGGGAGAGCAGTACTTC; CDR3 protein: CSARLQGGEGEQYF; V gene: TRBV20-1; D gene: .; clone size: .; J gene: TRBJ2-7
CDR3 DNA: TGTGCCAGCAGCCTCCGGCAGGGCCTAGAGACCCAGTACTTC; CDR3 protein: CASSLRQGLETQYF; V gene: TRBV3-1; D gene: .; clone size: many; J gene: TRBJ2-5
CDR3 DNA: TGTGCCAGCAGCTTATCAGGGGAAGTAAGCGAGCAGTACTTC; CDR3 protein: CASSLSGEVSEQYF; V gene: TRBV7-8; D gene: .; clone size: .; J gene: TRBJ2-7
CDR3 DNA: TGCAGCGTTCAAGCCGGGGAGCTGTTTTTT; CDR3 protein: CSVQAGELFF; V gene: TRBV29-1; D gene: .; clone size: .; J gene: TRBJ2-2
CDR3 DNA: TGTGCCTCATTAGGGACTAGCGTATACAATGAGCAGTTCTTC; CDR3 protein: CASLGTSVYNEQFF; V gene: TRBV6-1; D gene: TRBD2; clone size: few; J gene: TRBJ2-1
CDR3 DNA: TGCGCCAGCAGCGAGGGACAGAGAAACTTCAATGAGCAGTTCTTC; CDR3 protein: CASSEGQRNFNEQFF; V gene: TRBV5-1; D gene: TRBD1; clone size: many; J gene: TRBJ2-1
CDR3 DNA: TGTGCCAGCAGCTCCCCGGGACTAGCGGAGACCCAGTACTTC; CDR3 protein: CASSSPGLAETQYF; V gene: TRBV7-2; D gene: TRBD2; clone size: .; J gene: TRBJ2-5
CDR3 DNA: TGTGCCACCAGCAGAGAAAGGACAGGGATAGGTCAGCCCCAGCATTTT; CDR3 protein: CATSRERTGIGQPQHF; V gene: TRBV15; D gene: TRBD1; clone size: few; J gene: TRBJ1-5
CDR3 DNA: TGTGCCAGCAGCCCTGGGGTGATCTATGGCTACACCTTC; CDR3 protein: CASSPGVIYGYTF; V gene: TRBV7-6; D gene: .; clone size: few; J gene: TRBJ1-2
CDR3 DNA: TGCAGCCAGCGTGGGATTACAGGGCCCTACGAGCAGTACTTC; CDR3 protein: CSQRGITGPYEQYF; V gene: TRBV20-1; D gene: .; clone size: many; J gene: TRBJ2-7
CDR3 DNA: TGCAGTGCTAGCCACTCCTACTACGAGCAGTACTTC; CDR3 protein: CSASHSYYEQYF; V gene: TRBV20-1; D gene: .; clone size: many; J gene: TRBJ2-7
CDR3 DNA: TGTGCCAGCAGTTCTCCGGGACAGGGGACCCACGAGCAGTACTTC; CDR3 protein: CASSSPGQGTHEQYF; V gene: TRBV12-3/TRBV12-4; D gene: TRBD1; clone size: many; J gene: TRBJ2-7
CDR3 DNA: TGTGCCAGCAGCTTTTCCACAGGGATTACCTACAATGAGCAGTTCTTC; CDR3 protein: CASSFSTGITYNEQFF; V gene: TRBV7-2; D gene: .; clone size: many; J gene: TRBJ2-1
CDR3 DNA: TGTGCCACCGCGAACGGTATGAACACCGGGGAGCTGTTTTTT; CDR3 protein: CATANGMNTGELFF; V gene: TRBV24-1; D gene: .; clone size: .; J gene: TRBJ2-2
CDR3 DNA: TGTGCCTGGTCTCCGGGGGTGGTAGGTGGCTACACCTTC; CDR3 protein: CAWSPGVVGGYTF; V gene: TRBV30; D gene: .; clone size: .; J gene: TRBJ1-2
CDR3 DNA: TGTGCCAGCAGCGTAGCAGTGGGGACGACTAGCGGCCAAGAGACCCAGTACTTC; CDR3 protein: CASSVAVGTTSGQETQYF; V gene: TRBV9; D gene: TRBD2; clone size: many; J gene: TRBJ2-5
CDR3 DNA: TGTGCCAGCACCAGAATCTTGAACACTGAAGCTTTCTTT; CDR3 protein: CASTRILNTEAFF; V gene: TRBV2; D gene: .; clone size: many; J gene: TRBJ1-1
CDR3 DNA: TGTGCCAGCAGCCCGGGACTAGCGGGAGACTATGAAGGATCCTACGAGCAGTACTTC; CDR3 protein: CASSPGLAGDYEGSYEQYF; V gene: TRBV3-1; D gene: TRBD2; clone size: few; J gene: TRBJ2-7
CDR3 DNA: TGTGCCAGCAGTTACTCGGGGGATAGCTCCTACGAGCAGTACTTC; CDR3 protein: CASSYSGDSSYEQYF; V gene: TRBV6-6; D gene: .; clone size: many; J gene: TRBJ2-7
CDR3 DNA: TGTGCCAGCAGTTACTCGCCCTCGACAGACTCTGGAAACACCATATATTTT; CDR3 protein: CASSYSPSTDSGNTIYF; V gene: TRBV6-5; D gene: .; clone size: many; J gene: TRBJ1-3
CDR3 DNA: TGCGCCAGCAGCTTGGACGGAAACACCGGGGAGCTGTTTTTT; CDR3 protein: CASSLDGNTGELFF; V gene: TRBV5-1; D gene: .; clone size: many; J gene: TRBJ2-2